Shown below are 28 T cell receptor beta chains from a single sample sequenced in a study of CD8 T cells in ankylosing spondylitis. TCRdb analysed the 5' RACE reads with MiXCR anew, one entry per CDR3 protein. The repertoire consists of about 400,000 distinct CDR3 sequences, with approximately 20% occurring once and the leading ten covering 10% to 15%. Sequences were obtained from blood, either unsorted or a sorted T cell fraction (not recorded which). The receptors stem from a male donor with ankylosing spondylitis or in good health (not recorded which).

The chain combines TRBV5-1 with TRBJ2-1; 9 positions match TRBD2. CDR3 size: 15 residues. J was trimmed by 5 bases and V by 1 base; bases with no gene match: 4. Germline V gene sequence: CDR1 SGHRS, CDR2 YFSETQ. In DNA form, the CDR3 reads TGCGCCAGCAGCTTGCGGCTAGCGGGGAACAATGAGCAGTTCTTC. Translated, it gives CASSLRLAGNNEQFF.

The rearrangement joins TRBV18 to TRBJ2-7; D uncertain. This CDR3 is built from 13 residues. Trimming shortened V by 4 bases and J by 1 base, and 8 bases separated the two germline ends. The V gene's germline CDR1 is KGHSH and CDR2 LQKENI. The CDR3 loop reads CASSLPRSYEQYF. The CDR3 DNA reads as TGTGCCAGCTCACTTCCCAGGTCCTACGAGCAGTACTTC.

The rearrangement uses TRBV6-4 and TRBJ2-6, with 8 bases fitting TRBD1. V shed 5 bases, J shed 3 bases, and the junction held 0 bases outside the gene matches. Germline CDR1 and CDR2: MRHNA and SNTAGT. There are 14 residues in the CDR3. The CDR3 loop is CASSTGGGANVLTF. The CDR3 coding sequence is TGTGCCAGCAGTACAGGGGGTGGGGCCAACGTCCTGACTTTC.

This clonotype has more than one count but fewer than ten. This chain uses TRBV15 with TRBJ1-4, with 8 bases that match TRBD1. The CDR3 has 14 amino acids. Germline assignment: CDR1 LNHNV and CDR2 YYDKDF (reference sequence). V lost 11 bases and J lost 6; bases outside the gene matches: 11. The chain's CDR3 is CAQYKETGDEKLFF. CDR3 DNA sequence: TGTGCCCAATACAAGGAGACAGGGGATGAAAAACTGTTTTTT.

This clonotype was observed a handful of times. The V and J genes are TRBV3-1 and TRBJ2-3, with D maybe TRBD2 (6 bases). Trimming left V 4 bases short and J 0 bases short, with 11 bases between. CDR3 length equals 15 residues. The germline V gene encodes CDR1 LGHDT and CDR2 YNNKEL (reference sequence). The CDR3 sequence is CASSLLAMSTDTQYF. The DNA for the CDR3 is TGTGCCAGCAGCCTCCTAGCGATGAGCACAGATACGCAGTATTTT.

The rearrangement joins TRBV10-2 to TRBJ2-5; D call uncertain. The V and J ends lost 3 bases and 0 bases respectively, with 14 bases between them. The CDR3 is made up of 16 amino acids. Looked up from germline, CDR1 is WSHSY and CDR2 is SAAADI. The CDR3 region is CASSESRLPHQETQYF. CDR3 sequence (DNA): TGCGCCAGCAGTGAAAGCCGCCTACCTCACCAAGAGACCCAGTACTTC.

J is TRBJ2-7 and V is TRBV9; D may match TRBD1 or TRBD2 (6 bases each). Germline assignment: CDR1 SGDLS and CDR2 YYNGEE. CDR3 length: 15 amino acids. Trimming took off 0 bases at V and 2 bases at J, with 12 bases between the two ends. This CDR3 is CASSVEWGAPYEQYF. In DNA form, the CDR3 reads TGTGCCAGCAGCGTAGAGTGGGGGGCCCCCTACGAGCAGTACTTC. Filled out from reference TRBV9 and TRBJ2-7, the complete variable domain reads DSGVTQTPKHLITATGQRVTLRCSPRSGDLSVYWYQQSLDQGLQFLIQYYNGEERAKGNILERFSAQQFPDLHSELNLSSLELGDSALYFCASSVEWGAPYEQYFGPGTRLTVT.

This clonotype was recorded a few times. This rearrangement joins TRBV2 to TRBJ2-7, with D perhaps matching TRBD2 (6 bases). V was clipped by 3 bases and J by 3 bases, with 15 bases between them. Germline CDR1 reads SNHLY; CDR2 reads FYNNEI. This CDR3 has 15 amino acids. The CDR3 is CASSEWGGGVYEQYF. In nucleotides, the CDR3 is TGTGCCAGCAGTGAGTGGGGCGGAGGGGTCTACGAGCAGTACTTC.

This clonotype was recorded a few times. Since the CDR3 does not end with the conserved phenylalanine or tryptophan, this likely comes from a read error. The DNA is left out, because the CDR3 cannot be placed on it with certainty; the CDR3 is given as TCRdb lists it. The chain employs TRBV12-3 or TRBV12-4 and TRBJ2-1; the DNA was not used to check the table's D call, TRBD2. From its first to its last residue, the CDR3 has 16 amino acids. This chain's CDR3 is CASSLARGTSGGPREV.

The chain recombines TRBV6-1 with TRBJ2-7, with a tentative D call TRBD2 (6 bases). V gave up 5 bases and J gave up 4 bases, with 15 bases separating them. Germline CDR1 is MNHNS and CDR2 is SASEGT. The CDR3 runs to 14 residues. CDR3 sequence reads: CASSPRGEVYEQYF. The CDR3 DNA is TGTGCCAGCAGTCCGAGAGGGGAGGTGTACGAGCAGTACTTC.

The chain carries TRBV7-9 and TRBJ1-3, with D uncertain. The CDR3 covers 13 residues. CDR1 is SEHNR, CDR2 FQNEAQ, per germline (reference sequence). Trimming cost V 5 bases and J 2 bases, with 7 bases left between them. The CDR3 nucleotides are TGTGCCAGCAGCCCCAATCCTGGAAACACCATATATTTT. It encodes CASSPNPGNTIYF.

In its sample, this clonotype was seen many times. The chain recombines TRBV20-1 with TRBJ1-5; unclear D gene. Deletions cut 0 bases from V and 4 bases from J, with 10 bases between. This CDR3 spans 14 amino acids. The germline gives CDR1 DFQATT, CDR2 SNEGSKA (reference sequence). The CDR3 DNA reads as TGCAGTGCTAGAGAATTCGCGGAGAATCAGCCCCAGCATTTT. This sequence encodes CSAREFAENQPQHF.

The chain uses TRBV12-3 or TRBV12-4 and TRBJ1-2; 9 bases agree with TRBD1. The CDR3 totals 17 residues. V lost 4 bases to trimming and J lost 8 bases; unmatched junction nucleotides: 17. The CDR3 spells CASSSESDRGYLGGYTF. CDR3 nucleotide sequence: TGTGCCAGCAGTTCAGAGTCCGACAGGGGGTATTTGGGGGGCTACACCTTC.

This clonotype was detected many times. The chain uses TRBV7-2 and TRBJ2-1; unclear D gene. This CDR3 is built from 12 residues. Trimming stripped 5 bases from V and 5 bases from J, with 7 bases between. The germline V gene has CDR1 SGHTA and CDR2 FQGNSA. For the CDR3, the DNA is TGTGCCAGCAGCCACTTTGACAATGAGCAGTTCTTC. It codes for CASSHFDNEQFF.

A single count supports this clonotype. CDR3 amino acids: CATRWDRVGTGELFF. The CDR3 DNA sequence: TGTGCCACGCGCTGGGACAGGGTTGGAACCGGGGAGCTGTTTTTT. This chain connects TRBV19 to TRBJ2-2, with 9 bases that match TRBD1. The CDR3 has 15 residues. CDR1 is LNHDA, CDR2 SQIVND, per germline (reference sequence). V shed 10 bases and J 5 bases; nucleotides not matched to a gene: 11.

Here the CDR3 DNA reads TGTGCCAGCAGTTTAGATGTCGGGGGGCCGAGTTCACCCCTCCACTTT. Translated: CASSLDVGGPSSPLHF. The V gene is TRBV12-3 or TRBV12-4, the J gene TRBJ1-6, with a tentative D call TRBD1 (6 bases). V lost 1 base, J lost 9 bases, and 16 bases lay in between. CDR3 size: 16 residues.

The rearrangement uses TRBV10-3 and TRBJ2-1, with D tentatively TRBD2 (5 bases). CDR1 and CDR2 (germline): ENHRY, SYGVKD. V gave up 0 bases and J gave up 1 base, with 16 bases separating them. CDR3 length equals 18 residues. CDR3 in DNA: TGTGCCATCAGTGAGTCGCAGAGGGTCCCAAAATCCTACAATGAGCAGTTCTTC. Translation: CAISESQRVPKSYNEQFF.

The chain has TRBV9 and TRBJ2-7, with D tentatively TRBD2 (6 bases). This CDR3 comprises 15 residues. The V end lost 2 bases, the J end lost 0 bases, and 12 bases lay between the germline ends. From germline, CDR1 is SGDLS and CDR2 YYNGEE. The CDR3 nucleotides are TGTGCCAGCAGCGTGCGGGGCACCACCTCCTACGAGCAGTACTTC. This codes for CASSVRGTTSYEQYF.

This clonotype has only a few counts. V and J are TRBV2 and TRBJ2-1; D assignment may be TRBD1 or TRBD2 (6 bases each). This CDR3 has 15 amino acids. The V and J ends lost 7 bases and 2 bases respectively, with 15 bases between them. The germline V gene encodes CDR1 SNHLY and CDR2 FYNNEI. The DNA of the CDR3 is TGTGCCAGCAACGGAGGGACAACAACCTACAATGAGCAGTTCTTC. This translates into CASNGGTTTYNEQFF.

This clonotype was observed a few times. The gene calls are TRBV4-1 and TRBJ1-5; D is unclear. This CDR3 spans 15 amino acids. Trimming took off 1 base at V and 4 bases at J, with 11 bases between the two ends. Germline V gene lookup returns CDR1 MGHRA and CDR2 YSYEKL. CDR3 in amino acids: CASSQGGLTNQPQHF. The CDR3 DNA follows: TGCGCCAGCAGCCAAGGTGGACTTACTAATCAGCCCCAGCATTTT.

This clonotype was seen more than once but under ten times. The J gene is TRBJ2-6, the V gene TRBV29-1; no clear D. The germline V gene encodes CDR1 SQVTM and CDR2 ANQGSEA. V dropped 3 bases and J dropped 2 bases, with 8 bases sitting between them. The CDR3 is made up of 14 amino acids. The CDR3 DNA reads TGCAGCGTTGATTCCGGACCTGGGGCCAACGTCCTGACTTTC. Translated, it gives CSVDSGPGANVLTF.

This clonotype was observed at least ten times. V is TRBV27 and J is TRBJ2-3; D is possibly TRBD2 (6 bases). Trimming cost V 3 bases and J 6 bases, with 13 bases left between them. The germline V gene encodes CDR1 MNHEY and CDR2 SMNVEV (reference sequence). The CDR3 length is 14 residues. The CDR3 reads CASSFGSGGDTQYF. The CDR3 region has the DNA TGTGCCAGCAGTTTCGGTAGCGGCGGGGATACGCAGTATTTT.

V gene TRBV4-2 combines with J gene TRBJ1-6; 8 bases agree with TRBD1. This CDR3 spans 15 amino acids. CDR1 and CDR2 from the germline V gene are LGHNA and YNFKEQ. The V and J ends lost 3 bases and 7 bases, in that order; junction bases with no gene match: 5. DNA of the CDR3: TGTGCCAGCAGCCAGACAGGGGAAGGGAATTCACCCCTCCACTTT. Amino acids: CASSQTGEGNSPLHF.

This sequence joins TRBV10-2 and TRBJ2-7; 12 positions agree with TRBD2. The trim removed 10 bases at V and 0 bases at J, leaving 7 bases unmatched. The CDR3 has 15 amino acids. The V gene's germline CDR1 is WSHSY and CDR2 SAAADI. The CDR3: CATSKTSGGSYEQYF. The CDR3 DNA follows: TGCGCCACCAGCAAGACTAGCGGGGGCTCCTACGAGCAGTACTTC.

This clonotype appeared a single time. V gene TRBV4-1 combines with J gene TRBJ1-1; D gene uncertain. The CDR3 extends over 14 amino acids. Germline V gene sequence: CDR1 MGHRA, CDR2 YSYEKL. V gave up 0 bases and J gave up 7 bases, with 12 bases separating them. Written as DNA, the CDR3 is TGCGCCAGCAGCCAAGATGTGGGAATGTATGAAGCTTTCTTT. It is translated as CASSQDVGMYEAFF.

CDR3 region: CASSQAAEQFF. CDR3 nucleotide sequence: TGTGCCAGCAGTCAGGCGGCAGAGCAGTTCTTC. The genes are TRBV6-6 and TRBJ2-1; D unresolved. The CDR3 is made up of 11 amino acids. Germline CDR1 reads MNHNY; CDR2 reads SVGAGI (reference sequence). V was clipped by 5 bases and J by 10 bases, with 9 bases between them.

The V call is TRBV7-9, the J call TRBJ2-4; D is undetermined. The V end was cut by 3 bases, the J end by 0 bases, with 12 bases between. Germline V CDR1 and CDR2: SEHNR, FQNEAQ (reference sequence). This CDR3 spans 16 amino acids. In DNA, the CDR3 is TGTGCCAGCAGCTTCCAAAACGATCTAGCCAAAAACATTCAGTACTTC. Protein sequence: CASSFQNDLAKNIQYF.

The chain carries TRBV6-5 and TRBJ2-7; D unresolved. The length of the CDR3 is 15 residues. Germline values: CDR1 MNHEY, CDR2 SVGAGI. V shed 2 bases and J shed 3 bases, with 14 bases lying between them. Here the CDR3 reads CASSYTKGVDYEQYF. The CDR3 DNA reads TGTGCCAGCAGTTACACGAAAGGTGTGGACTACGAGCAGTACTTC.